The clone carrying this T cell receptor (beta chain) was recorded a few times. Its antigen is undetermined. V lost 5 bases, J lost 5 bases, and 16 bases lay in between. CDR3 length equals 14 residues. From germline, CDR1 is SGHVS and CDR2 FQNEAQ. Barcoded TCR alpha and TCR beta cDNA libraries with UMIs came from 5'RACE using constant-segment primers. TCRdb re-called the 5' RACE reads with MiXCR, one entry per CDR3 protein. The table has approximately 150,000 distinct CDR3 sequences, more than 14% seen once; the top ten hold 11% to 15%. These data originate in a study of T-cell memory formation after mild COVID-19. Study-level points and caveats: Several responding clones turned up in pre-infection memory, indicating that cross-reactive memory may have taken part.

The source material was PBMCs or a T cell subset sorted from them (not recorded which). The source is an adult woman who had mild COVID-19 (a few samples of this study predate the infection). Cell type and time point are not known. The chain carries TRBV7-8 and TRBJ2-7, with D possibly matching TRBD1 (6 bases). The CDR3 sequence: CASSLRQVADEQYF. The CDR3 region has the DNA TGTGCCAGCAGCCTGAGACAGGTCGCCGACGAGCAGTACTTC.